This TCR beta chain was sequenced for a study of OX40 agonist ivuxolimab in advanced cancers. Whole-study context: Ivuxolimab, an agonistic anti-OX40 (CD134) antibody, was given to patients. Each dose-escalation patient presented with hepatocellular carcinoma, melanoma, renal cell or head and neck cancer.

Profiling relied on immunoSEQ multiplex PCR, and the TCRdb table lists in-frame clones only, not all of them. The table lists roughly 76,000 clones, about 85% of them singletons. The germline gives CDR1 MNHEY, CDR2 SMNVEV (reference sequence). CDR3 size: 14 residues. V lost 1 base and J 1 base, leaving 7 bases between the germline ends. The receptor was derived from an adult with an advanced solid tumor such as melanoma, head and neck, liver or kidney cancer. This sequence joins TRBV27 and TRBJ1-1; perhaps TRBD1 as D (6 bases). This sample comprised CD4+ or CD8+ T cells sorted from blood, obtained in a trial of the OX40 agonist ivuxolimab. CDR3 amino acids: CASSLWGANTEAFF. The CDR3 region has the DNA TGTGCCAGCAGTTTATGGGGGGCGAACACTGAAGCTTTCTTT.